By sample fraction, the clone carrying this TCR beta chain is medium-sized (0.01 to 0.1%). As yet, its antigen is unknown. The sample comes from a study of metastatic and nonmetastatic thyroid tumors. Study context: Comparison of repertoires was carried out across blood and tumor or nodule tissue from malignant and benign thyroid patients.

Original handling: To classify distant metastasis in papillary thyroid cancer, a model was built from CDR3 differences across clinicopathological groups. TCRdb reassembled clones from the PCR reads with MiXCR. The V and J calls follow TCRdb's processing rather than the paper's. The sample has about 38,000 clones, roughly a quarter seen once. Study findings and constraints: Across blood and tumor, TCR beta diversity in malignant thyroid tumors was reportedly significantly higher than in benign nodules.

Not a single patient had been given any form of treatment at any point before undergoing thyroid surgery. This CDR3 comprises 15 residues. V gave up 4 bases and J gave up 1 base; unmatched junction bases: 6. The germline CDR1 and CDR2 sequences are MNHEY and SMNVEV (reference sequence). The chain is built from TRBV27 and TRBJ2-7, with 8 bases matching TRBD1. Material for sequencing was blood. This receptor was obtained from a female donor with papillary thyroid cancer or a benign thyroid nodule (not recorded which). Some clones in this sample may be carry-over from other donors' samples. The CDR3 DNA follows: TGTGCCAGCAGTTCCGACCGGGACAGGTCCTACGAGCAGTACTTC. Residues: CASSSDRDRSYEQYF.